This T cell receptor beta chain was sequenced in a study of blood T cell repertoires in COVID-19. Study-wide context: Sources were T cells, B-cell-depleted T cells, or PBMCs; the material itself was cDNA or gDNA.

This clone appeared once. Method: immunoSEQ multiplex PCR; TCRdb's copy keeps in-frame clones and lacks some. Among over 250,000 clones, 70% to 75% were seen once, and the ten largest hold about 3.5%. The receptor's source is a woman at least 80 years old with acute or convalescent COVID-19. Sequencing used peripheral blood.

CDR3 sequence reads: CASSLRLQETQYF. CDR3 nucleotides: TGTGCCAGCAGCTTAAGACTTCAAGAGACCCAGTACTTC. V is TRBV11-1 and J is TRBJ2-5, with D unclear. The CDR3 contains 13 residues. Per the germline V gene, CDR1 is SGHAT and CDR2 is FQDESV (reference sequence). With 2 bases removed from V and 2 bases from J, the gap between germline ends came to 6 bases.